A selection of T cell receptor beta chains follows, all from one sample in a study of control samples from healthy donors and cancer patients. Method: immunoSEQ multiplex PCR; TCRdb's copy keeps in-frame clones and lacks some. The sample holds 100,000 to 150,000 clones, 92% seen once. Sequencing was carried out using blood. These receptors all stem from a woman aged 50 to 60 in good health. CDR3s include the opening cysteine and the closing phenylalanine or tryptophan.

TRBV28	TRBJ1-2	CASSFFDRNYGYTF
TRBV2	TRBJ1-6	CASTRDRGRNSPLHF
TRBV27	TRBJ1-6	CASTQRAGNSPLHF
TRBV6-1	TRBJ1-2	CASSEGTHYGYTF
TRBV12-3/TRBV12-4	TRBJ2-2	CAVRGRNTGELFF
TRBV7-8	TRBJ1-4	CASSLNAGNEKLFF
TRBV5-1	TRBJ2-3	CASSLVQGPDTQYF
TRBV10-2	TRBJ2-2	CASSGGKDTGELFF
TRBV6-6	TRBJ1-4	CASSYSGQGGIF
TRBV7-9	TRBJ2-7	CASSLEALPSYEQYF
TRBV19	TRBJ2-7	CASKAGQTTYEQYF
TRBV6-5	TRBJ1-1	CASLAWTGANTEAFF
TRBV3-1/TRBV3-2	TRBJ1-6	CASSPSSTSPLHF
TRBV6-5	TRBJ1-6	CASSPESFGSPLHF